This T cell receptor beta chain was captured by sequencing in a study of cytomegalovirus exposure and HLA in healthy donors. Study context: As released early, the data held about 85 million unique TCRs from HLA-typed donors.

Researchers ran the PCR with 60 Vbeta and 13 Jbeta primers. TCRdb's copy holds only in-frame clones and misses some; the assay was immunoSEQ multiplex PCR. The sample lists 92,000 or so clones, 55% to 70% occurring once. This clone showed up just a few times. The clonotype was recovered from a woman aged 50 to 60 in good health and CMV-seropositive. Sequencing was done on a sample of PBMCs.

The CDR3 DNA follows: TGTGCCAGCAGTTACCGGGTAGGGGGGAACACTGAAGCTTTCTTT. Its protein product is CASSYRVGGNTEAFF. The chain recombines TRBV6-6 with TRBJ1-1, with D possibly matching TRBD1 (6 bases). There are 15 residues in the CDR3. Trimming took off 2 bases at V and 1 base at J, with 11 bases between the two ends. Germline V gives CDR1 MNHNY, CDR2 SVGAGI (reference sequence).